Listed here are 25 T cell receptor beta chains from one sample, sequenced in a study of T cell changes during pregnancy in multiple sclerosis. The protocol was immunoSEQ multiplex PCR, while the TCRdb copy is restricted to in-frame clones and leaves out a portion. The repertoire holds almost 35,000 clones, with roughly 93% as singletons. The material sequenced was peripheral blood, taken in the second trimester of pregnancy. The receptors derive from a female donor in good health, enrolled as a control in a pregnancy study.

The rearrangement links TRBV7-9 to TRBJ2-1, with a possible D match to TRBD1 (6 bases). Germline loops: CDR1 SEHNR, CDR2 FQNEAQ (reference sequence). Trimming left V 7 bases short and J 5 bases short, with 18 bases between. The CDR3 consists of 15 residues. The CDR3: CASNLIQDRDNEQFF. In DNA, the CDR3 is TGTGCCAGCAATCTCATACAGGACAGAGACAATGAGCAGTTCTTC.

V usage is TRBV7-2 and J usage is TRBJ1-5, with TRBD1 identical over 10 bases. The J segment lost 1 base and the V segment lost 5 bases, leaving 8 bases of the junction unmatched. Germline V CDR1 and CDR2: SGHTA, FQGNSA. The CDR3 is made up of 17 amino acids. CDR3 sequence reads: CASSLGQGRFSNQPQHF. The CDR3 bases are TGTGCCAGCAGCCTGGGACAGGGGCGTTTCAGCAATCAGCCCCAGCATTTT.

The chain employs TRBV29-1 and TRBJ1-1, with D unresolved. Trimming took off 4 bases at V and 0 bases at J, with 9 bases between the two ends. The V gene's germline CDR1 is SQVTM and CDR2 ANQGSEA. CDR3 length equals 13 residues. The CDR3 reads CSVVSRLNTEAFF. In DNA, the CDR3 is TGCAGCGTTGTAAGCAGGTTGAACACTGAAGCTTTCTTT.

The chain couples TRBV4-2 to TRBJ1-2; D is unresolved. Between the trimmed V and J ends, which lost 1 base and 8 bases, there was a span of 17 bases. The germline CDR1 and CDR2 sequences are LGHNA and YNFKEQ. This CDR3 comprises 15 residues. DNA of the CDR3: TGTGCCAGCAGCCAAGTAACGCGCCTCTTTGTGGGCTACACCTTC. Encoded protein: CASSQVTRLFVGYTF.

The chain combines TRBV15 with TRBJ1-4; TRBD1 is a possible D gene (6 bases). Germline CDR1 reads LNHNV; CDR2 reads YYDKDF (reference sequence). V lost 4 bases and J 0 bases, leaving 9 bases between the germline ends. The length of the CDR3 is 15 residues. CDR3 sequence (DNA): TGTGCCACCAGCACCCGGACAGCAACTAATGAAAAACTGTTTTTT. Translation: CATSTRTATNEKLFF.

For the CDR3, the DNA is TGTGCCTGGAGTGCGCACCCCACAGGGAATTTGGGTCCACCCCTCCACTTT. This sequence encodes CAWSAHPTGNLGPPLHF. This sequence joins TRBV30 and TRBJ1-6; a weak D match, TRBD1 (6 bases). The CDR3 length is 17 residues. V was cut by 1 base and J by 11 bases, with 24 bases left in between. Germline CDR1 and CDR2: GTSNPN and SVGIG (reference sequence).

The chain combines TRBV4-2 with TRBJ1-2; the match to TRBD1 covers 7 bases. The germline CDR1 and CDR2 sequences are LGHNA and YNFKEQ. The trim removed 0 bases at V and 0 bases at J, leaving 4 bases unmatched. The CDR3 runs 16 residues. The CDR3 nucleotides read TGTGCCAGCAGCCAAGATTGGGGACAGACTAACTATGGCTACACCTTC. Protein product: CASSQDWGQTNYGYTF.

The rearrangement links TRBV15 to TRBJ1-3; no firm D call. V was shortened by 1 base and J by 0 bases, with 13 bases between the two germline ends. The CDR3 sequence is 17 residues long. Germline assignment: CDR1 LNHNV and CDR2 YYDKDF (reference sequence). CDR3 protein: CATSRGEVGGSGNTIYF. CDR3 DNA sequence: TGTGCCACCAGCAGAGGGGAGGTAGGAGGCTCTGGAAACACCATATATTTT.

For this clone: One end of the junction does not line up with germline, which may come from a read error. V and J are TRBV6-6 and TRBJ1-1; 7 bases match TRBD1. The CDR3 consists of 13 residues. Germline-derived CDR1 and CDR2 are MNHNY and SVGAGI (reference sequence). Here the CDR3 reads CAISAQGTDEAFF. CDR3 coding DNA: TGTGCCATCAGTGCCCAGGGGACAGATGAAGCTTTCTTT.

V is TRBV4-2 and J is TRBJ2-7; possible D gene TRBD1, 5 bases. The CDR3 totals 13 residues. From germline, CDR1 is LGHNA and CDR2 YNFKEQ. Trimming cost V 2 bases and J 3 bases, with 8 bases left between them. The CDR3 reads CASSQFQGYEQYF. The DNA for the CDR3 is TGTGCCAGCAGCCAATTCCAGGGCTACGAGCAGTACTTC.

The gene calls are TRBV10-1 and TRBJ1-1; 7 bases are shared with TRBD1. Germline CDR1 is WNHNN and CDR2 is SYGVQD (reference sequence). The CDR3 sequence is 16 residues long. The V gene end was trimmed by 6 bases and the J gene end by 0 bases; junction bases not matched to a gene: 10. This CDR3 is CASSAYRGVMNTEAFF. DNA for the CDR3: TGCGCCAGCAGCGCCTACAGGGGCGTTATGAACACTGAAGCTTTCTTT.

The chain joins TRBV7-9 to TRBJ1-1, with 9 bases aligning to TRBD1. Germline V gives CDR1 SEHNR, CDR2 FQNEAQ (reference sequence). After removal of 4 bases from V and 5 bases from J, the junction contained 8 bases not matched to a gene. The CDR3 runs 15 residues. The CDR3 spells CASSSSGTGNTEAFF. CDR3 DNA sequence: TGTGCCAGCAGCTCCTCCGGGACAGGGAATACTGAAGCTTTCTTT.

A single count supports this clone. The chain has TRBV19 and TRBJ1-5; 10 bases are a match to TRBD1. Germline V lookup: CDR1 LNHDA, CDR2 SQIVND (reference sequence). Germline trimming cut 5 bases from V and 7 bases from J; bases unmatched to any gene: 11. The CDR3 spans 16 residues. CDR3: CASSPRGTGVKQPQHF. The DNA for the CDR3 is TGTGCCAGTAGTCCCCGCGGGACAGGGGTAAAGCAGCCCCAGCATTTT.

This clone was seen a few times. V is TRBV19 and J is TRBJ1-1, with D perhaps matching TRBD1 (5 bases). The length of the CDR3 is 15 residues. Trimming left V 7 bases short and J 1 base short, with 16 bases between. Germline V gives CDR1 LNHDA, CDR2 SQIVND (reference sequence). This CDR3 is CASTRASRPNTEAFF. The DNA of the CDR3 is TGTGCCAGTACCAGGGCCTCGCGTCCGAACACTGAAGCTTTCTTT.

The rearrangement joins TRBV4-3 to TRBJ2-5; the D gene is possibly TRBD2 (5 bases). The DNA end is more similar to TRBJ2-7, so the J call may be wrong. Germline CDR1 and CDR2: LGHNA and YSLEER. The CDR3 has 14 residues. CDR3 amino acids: CASSQDPGTYEQYF. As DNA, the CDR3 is TGCGCCAGCAGCCAAGATCCGGGAACCTACGAGCAGTACTTC.

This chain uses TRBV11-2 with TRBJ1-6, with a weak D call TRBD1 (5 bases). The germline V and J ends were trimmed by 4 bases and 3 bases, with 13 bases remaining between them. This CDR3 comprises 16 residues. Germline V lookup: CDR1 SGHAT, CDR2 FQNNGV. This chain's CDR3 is CASSYRSGNYNSPLHF. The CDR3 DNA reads TGTGCCAGCAGCTACAGGTCAGGCAACTATAATTCACCCCTCCACTTT. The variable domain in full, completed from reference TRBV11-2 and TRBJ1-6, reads EAGVAQSPRYKIIEKRQSVAFWCNPISGHATLYWYQQILGQGPKLLIQFQNNGVVDDSQLPKDRFSAERLKGVDSTLKIQPAKLEDSAVYLCASSYRSGNYNSPLHFGNGTRLTVT.

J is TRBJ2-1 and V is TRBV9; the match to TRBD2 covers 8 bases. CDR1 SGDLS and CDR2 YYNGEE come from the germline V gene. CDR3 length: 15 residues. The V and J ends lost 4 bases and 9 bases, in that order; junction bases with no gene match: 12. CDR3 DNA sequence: TGTGCCAGCAGCCCCCCAGCGGGAGCGGGAAGTGAGCAGTTCTTC. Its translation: CASSPPAGAGSEQFF.

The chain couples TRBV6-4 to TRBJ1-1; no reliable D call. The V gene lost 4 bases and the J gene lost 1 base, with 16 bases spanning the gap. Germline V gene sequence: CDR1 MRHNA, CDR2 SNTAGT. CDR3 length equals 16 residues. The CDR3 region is CASSAHGRGQNTEAFF. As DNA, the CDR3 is TGTGCCAGCAGTGCCCACGGGAGAGGGCAGAACACTGAAGCTTTCTTT.

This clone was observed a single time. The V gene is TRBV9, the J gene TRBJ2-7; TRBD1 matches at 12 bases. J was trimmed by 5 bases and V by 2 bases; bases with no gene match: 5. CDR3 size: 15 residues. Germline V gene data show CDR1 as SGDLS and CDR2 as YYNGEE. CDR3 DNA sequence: TGTGCCAGCAGCGTCTCCGGGACAGGGGGCGACGAGCAGTACTTC. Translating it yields CASSVSGTGGDEQYF. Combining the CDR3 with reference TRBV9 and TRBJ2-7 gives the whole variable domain DSGVTQTPKHLITATGQRVTLRCSPRSGDLSVYWYQQSLDQGLQFLIQYYNGEERAKGNILERFSAQQFPDLHSELNLSSLELGDSALYFCASSVSGTGGDEQYFGPGTRLTVT.

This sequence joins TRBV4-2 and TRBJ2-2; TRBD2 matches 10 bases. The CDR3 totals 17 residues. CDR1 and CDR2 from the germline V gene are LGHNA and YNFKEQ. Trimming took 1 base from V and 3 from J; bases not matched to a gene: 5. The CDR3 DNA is TGTGCCAGCAGCCAAGCGAGCGGGGGGGCCGACACCGGGGAGCTGTTTTTT. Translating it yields CASSQASGGADTGELFF.

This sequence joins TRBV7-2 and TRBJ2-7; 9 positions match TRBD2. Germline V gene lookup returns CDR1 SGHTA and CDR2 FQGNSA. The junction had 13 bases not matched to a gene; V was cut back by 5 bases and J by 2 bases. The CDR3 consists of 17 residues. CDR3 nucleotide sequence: TGTGCCAGCAGCCCGCGGTGGGAAGGCGGGGGGGCCTACGAGCAGTACTTC. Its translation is CASSPRWEGGGAYEQYF.

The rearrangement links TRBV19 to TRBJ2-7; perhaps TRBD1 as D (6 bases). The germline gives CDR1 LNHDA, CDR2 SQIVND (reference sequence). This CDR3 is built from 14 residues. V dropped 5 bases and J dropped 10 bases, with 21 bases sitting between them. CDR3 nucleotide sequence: TGTGCCAGTAGTGCCTCCGGGACAAGGGGGTCCCAGTACTTC. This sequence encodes CASSASGTRGSQYF.

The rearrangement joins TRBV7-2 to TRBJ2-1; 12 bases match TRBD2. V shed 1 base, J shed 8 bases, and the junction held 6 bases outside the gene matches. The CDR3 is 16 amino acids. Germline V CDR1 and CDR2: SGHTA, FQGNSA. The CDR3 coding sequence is TGTGCCAGCAGCTTAGATTCTAGCGGGGGGGCAGATGAGCAGTTCTTC. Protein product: CASSLDSSGGADEQFF. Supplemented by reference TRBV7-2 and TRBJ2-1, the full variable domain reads GAGVSQSPSNKVTEKGKDVELRCDPISGHTALYWYRQSLGQGLEFLIYFQGNSAPDKSGLPSDRFSAERTGGSVSTLTIQRTQQEDSAVYLCASSLDSSGGADEQFFGPGTRLTVL.

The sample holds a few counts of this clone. CDR3 sequence: CASSVPGRYNEQFF. CDR3 DNA: TGTGCCAGCAGCGTCCCGGGAAGGTACAATGAGCAGTTCTTC. The chain recombines TRBV9 with TRBJ2-1; perhaps TRBD2 as D (5 bases). Germline V gene lookup returns CDR1 SGDLS and CDR2 YYNGEE. Trimming took off 2 bases at V and 4 bases at J, with 10 bases between the two ends. The length of the CDR3 is 14 residues.

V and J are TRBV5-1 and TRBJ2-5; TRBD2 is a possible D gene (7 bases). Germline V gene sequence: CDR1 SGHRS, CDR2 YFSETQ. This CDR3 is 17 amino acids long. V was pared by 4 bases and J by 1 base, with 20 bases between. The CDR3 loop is CASSGGGQGLFQETQYF. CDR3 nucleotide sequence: TGCGCCAGCAGCGGGGGGGGCCAGGGCCTATTCCAAGAGACCCAGTACTTC.